These T cell receptor beta chains were read from a single sample in a study of control samples from healthy donors and cancer patients. Libraries were prepared by immunoSEQ multiplex PCR; TCRdb keeps only in-frame clonotypes and omits some of them. The repertoire has about 140,000 clones, approximately 90% of them found once; the top ten carry approximately 9.4%. Sequencing input: blood. The receptors derive from a woman aged 25 to 45 in good health. Each CDR3 is given without its conserved first and last residue. Fields, in order: CDR3 protein, J gene, V gene.

ASSLVAGQGNSPLH TRBJ1-6 TRBV7-2
ASRAYEQY TRBJ2-7 TRBV2
ASSPIDSHSYNEQF TRBJ2-1 TRBV7-9
ASSIADRGRTEAF TRBJ1-1 TRBV28
ASSHPPLATGETQY TRBJ2-5 TRBV6-6
ASSLLTSGSNEQF TRBJ2-1 TRBV7-3
ASSAGTGTNTQY TRBJ2-3 TRBV9
ASSYQGTDSPLH TRBJ1-6 TRBV6-5
ASSVDVGTPLH TRBJ1-6 TRBV9
ASSLGLAANEQF TRBJ2-1 TRBV5-1
ASSFLEVGNEKLF TRBJ1-4 TRBV7-9
ASSLFSGSSYNEQF TRBJ2-1 TRBV5-6
SVEQYYGYT TRBJ1-2 TRBV29-1
ASSAPGQVLYEQY TRBJ2-7 TRBV19
ASSLGTGGFNEQY TRBJ2-7 TRBV5-6
ATSDVKRGYT TRBJ1-2 TRBV24-1
ASSQGSGANVLT TRBJ2-6 TRBV3-1/TRBV3-2
ASSYPDRVQPQH TRBJ1-5 TRBV6-2/TRBV6-3
ASPLEERENTGELF TRBJ2-2 TRBV30
ASSQGFPGLAGVYEQY TRBJ2-7 TRBV3-1/TRBV3-2
ASSIVGVDQPQH TRBJ1-5 TRBV19
ASSQTTTGELF TRBJ2-2 TRBV9
ASSYPTGEMNTEAF TRBJ1-1 TRBV6-2/TRBV6-3
ASSEDTGELF TRBJ2-2 TRBV2
ASSPNRQDHGYT TRBJ1-2 TRBV18
ASSRYLGASQPQH TRBJ1-5 TRBV5-6
ASSRSGTGTSYEQY TRBJ2-7 TRBV11-2
ASSARVAGTSGRVAEQY TRBJ2-7 TRBV11-2
ASTPSGGLRTTGELF TRBJ2-2 TRBV7-3
ATRGGGVGLSTDTQY TRBJ2-3 TRBV27
ASSSTSGRTGELF TRBJ2-2 TRBV7-9
ASRDRVNTEAF TRBJ1-1 TRBV5-1
ASTPHRAGADTEAF TRBJ1-1 TRBV27
SVEGAGGPNEQF TRBJ2-1 TRBV29-1
ATSPGGARGLSYGYT TRBJ1-2 TRBV15
ASSIQSGGPYEQY TRBJ2-7 TRBV19
ASSLSGRDTEAF TRBJ1-1 TRBV5-6
ASSYSPHEQY TRBJ2-7 TRBV6-2/TRBV6-3
AWSVGASGYGYGYT TRBJ1-2 TRBV30
ASSQSGNTEAF TRBJ1-1 TRBV14
AIRAGTSRGDTQY TRBJ2-3 TRBV10-3
AWSVEGEKLF TRBJ1-4 TRBV30
ASSQGGGSEKLF TRBJ1-4 TRBV3-1/TRBV3-2
ASSVLGDNQPQH TRBJ1-5 TRBV9
ASSGTGRNEQF TRBJ2-1 TRBV6-5